Each of the 18 T cell receptor beta chains below was sequenced from the same sample in a study of PD-1 blockade in classical Hodgkin lymphoma. The time point was: cycle 4 day 1 (C4D1), after less than 7 weeks of nivolumab. Patients all relapsed after autologous stem cell transplantation, and there was variation in brentuximab vedotin exposure. Assay: immunoSEQ multiplex PCR; the TCRdb copy retains only in-frame clones and omits some. The sample consists of some 53,000 clones, about 89% of them appearing once. The sequencing used peripheral blood mononuclear cells (PBMCs), collected before the fourth cycle of nivolumab. The receptors were sampled from a human donor with classical Hodgkin lymphoma.

This clone was found a few times. The chain couples TRBV27 to TRBJ2-6, with 10 bases matching TRBD1. This CDR3 is built from 14 residues. Trimming took 6 bases from V and 4 from J; bases not matched to a gene: 0. Germline-derived CDR1 and CDR2 are MNHEY and SMNVEV (reference sequence). The DNA for the CDR3 is TGTGCCAGCAGGGGACAGGGGGGGGCCAACGTCCTGACTTTC. Encoded protein: CASRGQGGANVLTF. Filled out from reference TRBV27 and TRBJ2-6, the complete variable domain reads EAQVTQNPRYLITVTGKKLTVTCSQNMNHEYMSWYRQDPGLGLRQIYYSMNVEVTDKGDVPEGYKVSRKEKRNFPLILESPSPNQTSLYFCASRGQGGANVLTFGAGSRLTVL.

The rearrangement uses TRBV15 and TRBJ2-2; D ambiguous. Deletions cut 1 base from V and 8 bases from J, with 5 bases between. The CDR3 runs 12 residues. Germline CDR1 LNHNV, CDR2 YYDKDF (reference sequence). The CDR3 spells CATSRASGELFF. The CDR3 DNA reads TGTGCCACCAGCAGAGCTTCGGGGGAGCTGTTTTTT.

The V call is TRBV9, the J call TRBJ1-6, with 9 bases identical to TRBD1. The CDR3 has 16 amino acids. Germline V gene lookup returns CDR1 SGDLS and CDR2 YYNGEE. The V and J ends lost 3 bases and 7 bases, in that order; junction bases with no gene match: 8. The CDR3 here is CASSDSRTGENSPLHF. The CDR3 coding sequence is TGTGCCAGCAGCGATTCCCGGACAGGGGAAAATTCACCCCTCCACTTT.

This clone was counted a few times. DNA of the CDR3: TGTGCCAGCAGTTCGGACAAGTACGAGCAGTACTTC. Its protein product is CASSSDKYEQYF. The gene calls are TRBV2 and TRBJ2-7, with D tentatively TRBD1 (5 bases). Looked up from germline, CDR1 is SNHLY and CDR2 is FYNNEI. The CDR3 has 12 residues. Trimming shortened V by 5 bases and J by 4 bases, and 9 bases separated the two germline ends.

V and J are TRBV5-1 and TRBJ1-2; the D gene is possibly TRBD1 (5 bases). Looked up from germline, CDR1 is SGHRS and CDR2 is YFSETQ. This CDR3 comprises 17 residues. Trimming pared 1 base from V and 0 bases from J, leaving 16 bases between. The CDR3 nucleotides read TGCGCCAGCAGCTTGTATCCTTCGGGACGGGCTAACTATGGCTACACCTTC. It is translated as CASSLYPSGRANYGYTF.

The chain is built from TRBV4-1 and TRBJ2-3, with 10 bases fitting TRBD1. Trimming at V came to 4 bases and at J to 1 base, leaving 8 bases not matched to a gene. Germline V CDR1 and CDR2: MGHRA, YSYEKL. The CDR3 covers 17 residues. The CDR3 bases are TGCGCCAGCAGCCGGAGACAGGGGGCGCTTCGCACAGATACGCAGTATTTT. This translates into CASSRRQGALRTDTQYF.

This clone ranks as medium-sized (0.01 to 0.1%). The chain links TRBV19 to TRBJ1-5, with D hard to call. Trimming left V 6 bases short and J 5 bases short, with 17 bases between. Looked up from germline, CDR1 is LNHDA and CDR2 is SQIVND (reference sequence). The CDR3 is 15 amino acids. Written as DNA, the CDR3 is TGTGCCAGTAGCCCCACGGGTTCAAAACATCAGCCCCAGCATTTT. Protein product: CASSPTGSKHQPQHF.

This chain joins TRBV5-6 and TRBJ1-1, with D maybe TRBD1 (5 bases). The CDR3 length is 13 residues. From germline, CDR1 is SGHDT and CDR2 YYEEEE. Trimming pared 3 bases from V and 6 bases from J, leaving 12 bases between. CDR3 nucleotide sequence: TGTGCCAGCAGCTATGGGGACGGAGCTGAAGCTTTCTTT. It translates to CASSYGDGAEAFF. Using reference TRBV5-6 and TRBJ1-1 for the parts outside the CDR3, the full variable domain is DAGVTQSPTHLIKTRGQQVTLRCSPKSGHDTVSWYQQALGQGPQFIFQYYEEEERQRGNFPDRFSGHQFPNYSSELNVNALLLGDSALYLCASSYGDGAEAFFGQGTRLTVV.

This chain links TRBV9 with TRBJ2-2; D gene ambiguous. Between the trimmed V and J ends, which lost 0 bases and 5 bases, there was a span of 2 bases. The CDR3 sequence is 12 residues long. CDR1 and CDR2 (germline): SGDLS, YYNGEE. The CDR3 DNA reads TGTGCCAGCAGCGTAGGGACCGGGGAGCTGTTTTTT. Amino acid sequence: CASSVGTGELFF.

V usage is TRBV7-9 and J usage is TRBJ2-3; 9 nucleotides agree with TRBD2. This CDR3 spans 14 amino acids. With 5 bases clipped from V and 6 bases from J, the junction kept 6 bases outside the gene matches. Germline V gene sequence: CDR1 SEHNR, CDR2 FQNEAQ (reference sequence). CDR3 DNA sequence: TGTGCCAGCAGCCCGCGGGGGGGGGCGGATACGCAGTATTTT. Its protein product is CASSPRGGADTQYF.

The chain links TRBV6-5 to TRBJ2-7; D is possibly TRBD2 (5 bases). V gave up 0 bases and J gave up 5 bases, with 11 bases separating them. The CDR3 contains 14 residues. Per germline, CDR1 MNHEY and CDR2 SVGAGI. This CDR3 is CASSYSRGLDEQYF. In DNA, the CDR3 is TGTGCCAGCAGTTACTCGAGAGGGCTCGACGAGCAGTACTTC.

CDR3 DNA sequence: TGCGCCAGCAGCCAAGAGCCCACAGCTAATGAAAAACTGTTTTTT. Its protein is CASSQEPTANEKLFF. The chain has TRBV4-1 and TRBJ1-4; D is unclear. Germline assignment: CDR1 MGHRA and CDR2 YSYEKL. V lost 0 bases and J lost 3, with 8 bases in between. This CDR3 has 15 amino acids.

J is TRBJ1-2 and V is TRBV6-5; 9 nucleotides agree with TRBD1. This CDR3 contains 14 residues. V was clipped by 6 bases and J by 4 bases; unmatched bases: 6. Germline V gives CDR1 MNHEY, CDR2 SVGAGI. CDR3 loop: CASSLQGAGYGYTF. The CDR3 bases are TGTGCCAGCAGCCTACAGGGGGCCGGCTATGGCTACACCTTC.

The chain recombines TRBV6-5 with TRBJ2-7, with D possibly being TRBD1 (6 bases). The germline CDR1 and CDR2 sequences are MNHEY and SVGAGI. Trimming left V 8 bases short and J 2 bases short, with 19 bases between. The length of the CDR3 is 15 residues. CDR3 DNA sequence: TGTGCCAGCGCAAAAAGAGTAGGGGGTCCCTACGAGCAGTACTTC. Translation: CASAKRVGGPYEQYF.

The chain uses TRBV7-2 and TRBJ1-2; D not resolved. The V end lost 4 bases, the J end lost 4 bases, and 10 bases lay between the germline ends. CDR1 is SGHTA and CDR2 is FQGNSA in the germline V gene. The CDR3 contains 13 residues. This chain's CDR3 is CASSSRIGYGYTF. The CDR3 region has the DNA TGTGCCAGCAGCTCTCGTATCGGCTATGGCTACACCTTC.

The chain uses TRBV5-1 and TRBJ1-1; D unclear. The CDR3 runs to 12 residues. CDR1 is SGHRS and CDR2 is YFSETQ in the germline V gene. With 0 bases removed from V and 11 bases from J, the gap between germline ends came to 11 bases. CDR3 region: CASSLDRVRAFF. CDR3 coding DNA: TGCGCCAGCAGCTTGGATCGGGTGAGGGCTTTCTTT. Full variable domain (rest looked up from reference TRBV5-1 and TRBJ1-1): KAGVTQTPRYLIKTRGQQVTLSCSPISGHRSVSWYQQTPGQGLQFLFEYFSETQRNKGNFPGRFSGRQFSNSRSEMNVSTLELGDSALYLCASSLDRVRAFFGQGTRLTVV.

The V call is TRBV5-5, the J call TRBJ1-1; D unclear. The CDR3 covers 11 residues. Germline V gene data show CDR1 as SGHKS and CDR2 as YYEKEE (reference sequence). With 1 base removed from V and 2 bases from J, the gap between germline ends came to 0 bases. CDR3 nucleotides: TGTGCCAGCAGCTTGAACACTGAAGCTTTCTTT. This codes for CASSLNTEAFF.

The rearrangement links TRBV6-5 to TRBJ2-1; TRBD1 agrees at 7 bases. With 5 bases clipped from V and 4 bases from J, the junction kept 8 bases outside the gene matches. The CDR3 is made up of 15 amino acids. Germline values: CDR1 MNHEY, CDR2 SVGAGI. In DNA, the CDR3 is TGTGCCAGCAGTATGGACAGGCCTGATTACAATGAGCAGTTCTTC. Its protein is CASSMDRPDYNEQFF.